These T cell receptor beta chains were read from a single sample in a study of cytomegalovirus exposure and HLA in healthy donors. Repertoires were generated with immunoSEQ multiplex PCR, while TCRdb's copy carries only in-frame clones and drops some. The sample shows approximately 180,000 clones, under 90% of them seen only once. Material for sequencing was PBMCs. The receptors were sampled from a man aged 25 to 40 in good health and CMV-seropositive. CDR3s include the opening cysteine and the closing phenylalanine or tryptophan. A D gene is named only where the DNA matches it firmly. Clone size is stated in some rows and not others, as once, few, many or a class when expanded.

TRBJ2-2	TRBD1	.	TRBV7-9	TGTGCCAGCACCTGGGGACAGGGGGGTAACACCGGGGAGCTGTTTTTT	CASTWGQGGNTGELFF
TRBJ2-7	TRBD1	.	TRBV5-4	TGTGCCAGCAGTTCCCGGGACAGGGGCCACGAGCAGTACTTC	CASSSRDRGHEQYF
TRBJ2-7	.	.	TRBV7-8	TGTGCCAGCAGCCAAATCAGGGTAAACTACGAGCAGTACTTC	CASSQIRVNYEQYF
TRBJ2-1	TRBD1	.	TRBV18	TGTGCCAGCTCACCATTAGGACAGGGGGCTACTGAGCAGTTCTTC	CASSPLGQGATEQFF
TRBJ2-7	TRBD2	.	TRBV10-1	TGCGCCACCTGGGAGGGGCGATCCTATTACGAGCAGTACTTC	CATWEGRSYYEQYF
TRBJ2-5	TRBD2	.	TRBV27	TGTGCCAGCAGCATCGGGACTAGCGGGGGCTGGGAGACCCAGTACTTC	CASSIGTSGGWETQYF
TRBJ1-1	.	.	TRBV9	TGTGCCAGCAGCCCGCACGGGAGGGGGGGCACTGAAGCTTTCTTT	CASSPHGRGGTEAFF
TRBJ1-6	TRBD1	.	TRBV15	TGTGCCACCAGCTCTAAAAGGACAGGGGGCCTTCACCGACTCCACTTT	CATSSKRTGGLHRLHF
TRBJ2-1	TRBD2	.	TRBV7-9	TGTGCCAGCAGCGTCATAGCGGGGATCTTGGACAATGAGCAGTTCTTC	CASSVIAGILDNEQFF
TRBJ2-5	TRBD1	once	TRBV5-6	TGTGCCAGCAGTCAGGGGGCAGGCCGGGGAGTGGGAACCCAGTACTTC	CASSQGAGRGVGTQYF
TRBJ1-2	TRBD1	.	TRBV14	TGTGCCAGCAGCCAAGCTTCCCGGACAGGGCCAAACTATGGCTACACCTTC	CASSQASRTGPNYGYTF
TRBJ2-3	.	.	TRBV6-5	TGTGCCAGCAGTTACCTCCCCTCTAGCACAGATACGCAGTATTTT	CASSYLPSSTDTQYF
TRBJ2-7	.	.	TRBV12-5	TGTGCTAGTGGTTTCGCCCAGGGCAGGGCCTACGAGCAGTACTTC	CASGFAQGRAYEQYF
TRBJ2-7	TRBD2	.	TRBV7-9	TGTGCCAGCAGCCCCGGAAGTGAAGGGACTACGTCTTACGAGCAGTACTTC	CASSPGSEGTTSYEQYF
TRBJ2-5	TRBD2	.	TRBV10-3	TGTGCCATCAGTGAAGGACTAGCGGGGTCTGAAGAGACCCAGTACTTC	CAISEGLAGSEETQYF
TRBJ2-3	.	.	TRBV27	TGTGCCAGCAGGGTTGGCCGTAGCACAGATACGCAGTATTTT	CASRVGRSTDTQYF
TRBJ2-7	TRBD2	.	TRBV5-4	TGTGCCAGCAGCACGGACGGGGGGGCCTACGAGCAGTACTTC	CASSTDGGAYEQYF
TRBJ2-1	TRBD2	.	TRBV18	TGTGCCAGCTCACCCCGGACTAGCGGGGGGGCTGGGTACAATGAGCAGTTCTTC	CASSPRTSGGAGYNEQFF
TRBJ2-7	.	.	TRBV28	TGTGCCAGCAGTTTCAGGCTAGCGCTGAGCTCCTACGAGCAGTACTTC	CASSFRLALSSYEQYF
TRBJ2-2	TRBD1	.	TRBV29-1	TGCAGCGCTAGGACAGGGGGAAACACCGGGGAGCTGTTTTTT	CSARTGGNTGELFF
TRBJ1-2	.	.	TRBV2	TGTGCCAGCAGTGAAGTTTTGAGGGATGGCTACACCTTC	CASSEVLRDGYTF
TRBJ1-2	.	.	TRBV6-1	TGTGCCAGCAGTGTGGGAGGGGGGGACTATGGCTACACCTTC	CASSVGGGDYGYTF
TRBJ1-2	.	.	TRBV6-5	TGTGCCAGCAGAAGAGGGCTAACGTATGGCTACACCTTC	CASRRGLTYGYTF
TRBJ2-3	TRBD2	.	TRBV19	TGTGCCAGTAGCCTAGCGGGACCAGATACGCAGTATTTT	CASSLAGPDTQYF
TRBJ2-1	.	.	TRBV9	TGTGCCAGCAGCCTGAGAAATGAGCAGTTCTTC	CASSLRNEQFF
TRBJ1-4	TRBD1	.	TRBV28	TGTGCCAGCAGTTTGGGACAGGGGTTTGAAAAACTGTTTTTT	CASSLGQGFEKLFF
TRBJ1-5	.	.	TRBV5-1	TGCGCCAGCAGCTTGACTTACAATCAGCCCCAGCATTTT	CASSLTYNQPQHF
TRBJ2-7	TRBD1	once	TRBV4-3	TGCGCCAGCAGTCCCCGGACAGGGGACGAGCAGTACTTC	CASSPRTGDEQYF